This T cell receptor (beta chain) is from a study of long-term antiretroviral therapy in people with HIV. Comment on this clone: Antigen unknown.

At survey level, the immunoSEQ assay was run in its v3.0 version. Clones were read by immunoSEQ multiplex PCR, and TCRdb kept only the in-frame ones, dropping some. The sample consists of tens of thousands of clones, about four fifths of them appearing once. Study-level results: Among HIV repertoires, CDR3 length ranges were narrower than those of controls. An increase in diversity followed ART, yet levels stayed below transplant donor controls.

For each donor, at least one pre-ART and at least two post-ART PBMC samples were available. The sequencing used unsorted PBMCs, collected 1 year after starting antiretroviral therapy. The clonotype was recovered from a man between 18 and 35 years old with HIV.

CDR3 in amino acids: CASSYQETQYF. Here the CDR3 DNA reads TGCGCCAGCAGCTACCAAGAGACCCAGTACTTC. The chain has TRBV5-1 and TRBJ2-5; D is unresolved. Per the germline V gene, CDR1 is SGHRS and CDR2 is YFSETQ. With 3 bases removed from V and 0 bases from J, the gap between germline ends came to 0 bases. The CDR3 is made up of 11 amino acids.